This T cell receptor (beta chain) was documented in a study of vaccination and CD4 T cells after COVID-19. The Oncomine TCR Beta short-read assay generated sequence data from the DNA of cultured CD4+ T cells. A single record per CDR3 protein comes from TCRdb applying MiXCR to the PCR reads. In the table there are around 2,000 distinct CDR3 sequences, 46% of which are singletons. Treatment specified: approximately nine-day PBMC culture with coronavirus spike peptide pools or control peptides (ViraFEST assay). The collection of CD4+ T cells from the unexposed donor took place before the COVID-19 pandemic (2011-2018). Expansion of antigen-specific T cells with peptide pools by ViraFEST preceded sequencing of TCRs. After removal of 6 bases from V and 8 bases from J, the junction contained 6 bases not matched to a gene. CDR3 length: 14 amino acids. From germline, CDR1 is DFQATT and CDR2 SNEGSKA (reference sequence).

Only a few counts were recorded for this clonotype. Its antigen is still unknown. The origin of this receptor is a human donor in good health. The chain has TRBV20-1 and TRBJ2-4; 14 bases line up with TRBD2. Sequencing input: CD4+ T cells from blood, cultured in vitro. The CDR3 DNA sequence: TGCAGTGCCAGACTAGCGGGGGGGGGTTACATTCAGTACTTC. It specifies CSARLAGGGYIQYF.